The clone carrying this T cell receptor (beta chain) was recorded at least ten times. Its matching antigen is unknown. The germline gives CDR1 SGDLS, CDR2 YYNGEE. The CDR3 is 15 amino acids. The J segment lost 7 bases and the V segment lost 4 bases, leaving 5 bases of the junction unmatched. Patients were all untreated before their thyroid surgery. This entry comes from a study of metastatic and nonmetastatic thyroid tumors. Study-level information: Comparative analysis of repertoires was undertaken across blood and tumor or nodule tissue obtained from malignant and benign thyroid patients.

TCRdb re-called the PCR reads with MiXCR. The sample lists roughly 30,000 clones, about 20% occurring once. Notes on the study in general: In blood and tumor, TCR beta diversity was reportedly significantly higher in malignant thyroid tumors than in benign nodules.

V and J are TRBV9 and TRBJ1-6; 10 bases align to TRBD1. The clonotype was recovered from a female donor with papillary thyroid cancer or a benign thyroid nodule (not recorded which). Some clones in this sample may be carry-over from other donors' samples. Input material: blood. Here the CDR3 DNA reads TGTGCCAGCAGCCCACGACAGGGGGCCAATTCACCCCTCCACTTT. Amino acid sequence: CASSPRQGANSPLHF.